This T cell receptor (beta chain) was captured in a study of T cell clusters in autoimmune cytopenias (dated by TCRdb to about 2019). With respect to the entire study: Per sample, TRB sequencing gave a median depth of roughly 50,000 reads and a median of 2,350 distinct TRB clonotypes. In autoimmune cytopenia patients, peripheral blood TRB and IGH repertoires were sequenced during active disease and over treatment follow-up, together with healthy, CLL and autoimmune hepatitis controls. The goal of the study was to find out whether patients with autoimmune cytopenia have a disease-specific immune repertoire signature that could be used as a blood-based biomarker.

Results the study describes overall, beyond this receptor: The T cell clusters were defined only in silico, and the functional role of the clusters still needed to be validated experimentally. GLIPH suggested that primary autoimmune cytopenia patients lacked physiological T cell clusters: 50 to 55 clusters were exclusive to healthy donors versus some 18 exclusive to patients. TRB repertoire shifts, with less even repertoires in secondary cytopenia and CLL, mostly reflected lymphoma bias rather than autoimmunity. About 3-fold more exclusive TRB clusters were observed in healthy donors than in active autoimmune hepatitis patients, consistent with an autoimmunity-wide signature. In the comparison of secondary cytopenia with CLL, no cluster-lack signature showed up, apparently because the dominant lymphoma-associated repertoire masked the signature.

TRB amplification used 250 ng of peripheral blood genomic DNA, some 38,000 genome equivalents, per sample. TRB rearrangements were amplified by multiplex PCR using a touch-down protocol with TRB-A and TRB-B primer pools mixed in one tube. Illumina adapters and sample indices were added to the amplicons through two consecutive PCR reactions performed with Phusion HS II polymerase. The amplicons were gel-purified using the NucleoSpin Gel and PCR Clean-up kit, after which quantification was performed by Qubit and quality was checked on an Agilent 2100 Bioanalyzer. Sequencing of the libraries was done on an Illumina MiSeq with paired-end, single-indexed, 600-cycle runs. The study's own analysis went as follows. MiXCR version 2.1.12, together with the default MiXCR reference library, was used to align and assemble the TRB reads. A clone was defined by each unique CDR3 nucleotide sequence, and the analysis included only productive sequences with two or more reads. Alpha-parameterized diversity profiles (alpha 0 to 5), including the Shannon (alpha 1) and Simpson (alpha 2) indices, were computed with an R script to assess repertoire diversity. Combinatorial TRB VJ usage was computed with the tcR package and compared between cohorts by principal component analysis with ade4. TCRbeta CDR3s were clustered with GLIPH on cohort pairs matched by age and read depth, and cluster frequencies were compared by Wilcoxon test. TCRdb reprocessed the reads, and each CDR3 protein sequence is entered once, without DNA. Here the V and J calls rest on TCRdb's processing, not on the authors' analysis. In this sample's table one finds 9,500 to 15,000 distinct CDR3 sequences. The ten biggest clones cover approximately 2.9% of the sample.

In regard to this clonotype: This clone's antigen is unknown.

The germline V gene specifies ENHRY as CDR1 and SYGVKD as CDR2. From the cysteine through the phenylalanine, the CDR3 covers 17 amino acids. DNA was not recorded. The sequencing sample was made of peripheral blood. The rearrangement combines TRBV10-3 with TRBJ2-5; no DNA is available, so the TRBD1 call from TCRdb remains unchecked. The receptor's source is a human donor with an autoimmune cytopenia or autoimmune hepatitis (not recorded which). The CDR3 protein: CAISESVSVPNQETQYF.